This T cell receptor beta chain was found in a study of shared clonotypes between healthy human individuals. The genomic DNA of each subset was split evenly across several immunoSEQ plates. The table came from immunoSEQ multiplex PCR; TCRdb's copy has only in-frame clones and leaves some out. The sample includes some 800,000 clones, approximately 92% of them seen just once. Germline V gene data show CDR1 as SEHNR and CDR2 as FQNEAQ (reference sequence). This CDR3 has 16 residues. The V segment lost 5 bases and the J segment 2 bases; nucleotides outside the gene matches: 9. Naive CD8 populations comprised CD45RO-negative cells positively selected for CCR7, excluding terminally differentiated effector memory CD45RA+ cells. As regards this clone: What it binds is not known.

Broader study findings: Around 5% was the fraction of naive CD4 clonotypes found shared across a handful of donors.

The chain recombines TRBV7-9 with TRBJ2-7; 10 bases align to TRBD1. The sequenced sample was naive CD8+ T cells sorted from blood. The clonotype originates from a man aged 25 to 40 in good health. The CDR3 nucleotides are TGTGCCAGCAGCCCCTGGACAGGGGGGAAAGCCTACGAGCAGTACTTC. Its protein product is CASSPWTGGKAYEQYF.